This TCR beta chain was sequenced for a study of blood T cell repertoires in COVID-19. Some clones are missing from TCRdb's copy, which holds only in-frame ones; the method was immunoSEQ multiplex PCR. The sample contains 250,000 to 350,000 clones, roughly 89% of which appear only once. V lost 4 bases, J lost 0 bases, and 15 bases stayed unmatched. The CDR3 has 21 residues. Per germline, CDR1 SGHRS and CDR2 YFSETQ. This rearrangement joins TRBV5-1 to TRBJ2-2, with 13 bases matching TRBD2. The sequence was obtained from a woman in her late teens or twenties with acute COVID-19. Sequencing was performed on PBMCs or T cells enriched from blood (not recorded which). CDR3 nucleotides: TGCGCCAGCAGCCCCAAATATGGACTAGCGGGAGCGATCGCGAACACCGGGGAGCTGTTTTTT. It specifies CASSPKYGLAGAIANTGELFF. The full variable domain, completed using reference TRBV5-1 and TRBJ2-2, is KAGVTQTPRYLIKTRGQQVTLSCSPISGHRSVSWYQQTPGQGLQFLFEYFSETQRNKGNFPGRFSGRQFSNSRSEMNVSTLELGDSALYLCASSPKYGLAGAIANTGELFFGEGSRLTVL.